This T cell receptor beta chain was profiled in a study of blood T cell repertoires in COVID-19. TCRdb keeps only in-frame clones here, not all; method: immunoSEQ multiplex PCR. The data show about 260,000 clones, 87% seen once. The clonotype comes from a woman in her fifties or sixties with acute or convalescent COVID-19. The sequenced sample was peripheral blood.

CDR3 DNA: TGCAGCGTCGCCGGGACTAGCAGCACAGATACGCAGTATTTT. Its translation: CSVAGTSSTDTQYF. This rearrangement joins TRBV29-1 to TRBJ2-3; 9 bases are a match to TRBD2. Germline V gene sequence: CDR1 SQVTM, CDR2 ANQGSEA. The CDR3 has 14 amino acids. Trimming took 6 bases from V and 0 from J; bases not matched to a gene: 4.